Listed here is a single TCR beta chain. What it recognizes is unknown. The sample belongs to a study of graft-versus-host responses after intestinal transplantation. Background on the study: Recipients underwent multivisceral, liver-intestinal, or isolated intestinal transplants. General study findings and limits: GvH clonotypes were identified within recipient marrow, with a subset emerging first in ileum or blood.

Profiling relied on immunoSEQ multiplex PCR, and the TCRdb table lists in-frame clones only, not all of them. The sample lists 75,000 to 95,000 clones; approximately 90% were seen once. The CDR3 has 20 amino acids. V trimming: 0 bases; J trimming: 4 bases; junction bases outside the gene matches: 18. This receptor was obtained from a human donor who was the organ donor for an intestinal transplant. This specimen consisted of unstimulated CD4+ T cells sorted from spleen or lymph node cells, obtained before transplant. The J gene is TRBJ2-7, the V gene TRBV5-3; 11 positions agree with TRBD2. TRBV5-3 is reported as an ORF; its role is uncertain. The CDR3 coding sequence is TGTGCCAGAAGCTTGGCCCTGACTAGCGGGGATAGCCCCTTAAAGTACGAGCAGTACTTC. As protein: CARSLALTSGDSPLKYEQYF.